The present T cell receptor beta chain was sequenced within a study of naive and memory T cell subsets. An oligonucleotide containing a UMI was ligated to the 3' end of TCR cDNA. RNA was extracted from around 2.5 ml of whole blood of healthy adults. Input was about 1 to 1000 ng of DNase-treated total RNA without cell sorting. The V and J ends lost 4 bases and 4 bases respectively, with 11 bases between them. Germline V CDR1 and CDR2: SGHVS, FQNEAQ. This CDR3 has 13 residues. The SP2 primer and nested alpha and beta constant region primers amplified ligated cDNA in four rounds. TCRdb called the 5' RACE reads again in MiXCR, with one record for every CDR3 protein. Of about 62,000 distinct CDR3 sequences in the sample, around 8% are singletons; the top ten hold around 21%.

The sequence came from a female donor in good health. The chain combines TRBV7-8 with TRBJ2-7, with D possibly being TRBD1 (5 bases). In DNA form, the CDR3 reads TGTGCCAGCAGCTCCTCTAGGGGTTACGAGCAGTACTTC. It specifies CASSSSRGYEQYF.